This entry lists 18 T cell receptor beta chains sequenced from one sample in a study of blood T cell repertoires in COVID-19. Profiled with immunoSEQ multiplex PCR; TCRdb holds only in-frame clones, not every one. The data contain about 240,000 clones, 75% to 90% of them singletons. The sample consisted of peripheral blood. These receptor sequences come from a man aged 55 to 69 who had recovered from COVID-19.

The chain couples TRBV30 to TRBJ1-4, with TRBD1 identical over 8 bases. The CDR3 runs 17 residues. CDR1 and CDR2 from the germline V gene are GTSNPN and SVGIG (reference sequence). V gave up 0 bases and J gave up 1 base; unmatched junction bases: 7. The chain's CDR3 is CAWSVFRGRVTNEKLFF. The CDR3 DNA reads TGTGCCTGGAGTGTTTTCAGGGGGCGCGTAACTAATGAAAAACTGTTTTTT.

CDR3 region: CASQDRNYGYTF. The CDR3 DNA reads TGCGCCAGCCAGGACAGGAACTATGGCTACACCTTC. V usage is TRBV10-2 and J usage is TRBJ1-2; 7 bases fit TRBD1. Unmatched junction bases numbered 2, after V lost 8 bases and J lost 2 bases. The CDR3 has 12 amino acids. From germline, CDR1 is WSHSY and CDR2 SAAADI.

J is TRBJ1-6 and V is TRBV14; 7 bases match TRBD1. Germline trimming cut 5 bases from V and 9 bases from J; bases unmatched to any gene: 10. This CDR3 spans 15 amino acids. CDR1 is SGHDN and CDR2 is FVKESK in the germline V gene. CDR3 in amino acids: CASSGNRGYSSPLHF. CDR3 in DNA: TGTGCCAGCAGCGGAAACAGGGGATACAGTTCACCCCTCCACTTT.

The V gene is TRBV19, the J gene TRBJ2-5; no clear D gene. CDR1 LNHDA and CDR2 SQIVND come from the germline V gene (reference sequence). Trimming removed 7 bases from V and 5 bases from J, with 20 bases in between. The CDR3 spans 15 residues. The CDR3 nucleotides are TGTGCCAGTATCCCCACCCCCGGGTCTGGGGAGACCCAGTACTTC. Translation gives CASIPTPGSGETQYF.

The CDR3 protein is CASSLGQGNLGSPLHF. The CDR3 nucleotides are TGTGCCAGCAGCCTGGGACAGGGCAATCTTGGTTCACCCCTCCACTTT. This chain joins TRBV14 and TRBJ1-6; 9 bases are shared with TRBD1. Germline V gives CDR1 SGHDN, CDR2 FVKESK. The CDR3 extends over 16 amino acids. V gave up 4 bases and J gave up 9 bases; unmatched junction bases: 10.

This chain links TRBV10-3 with TRBJ2-5, with 12 bases identical to TRBD2. V shed 4 bases and J 4 bases; nucleotides not matched to a gene: 4. Germline V lookup: CDR1 ENHRY, CDR2 SYGVKD. The CDR3 has 15 residues. In nucleotides, the CDR3 is TGTGCCATCAGTGGGACTAGCGGGAAGTCAGAGACCCAGTACTTC. Translated, it gives CAISGTSGKSETQYF.

The chain is built from TRBV11-2 and TRBJ2-3; 9 positions match TRBD1. Germline loops: CDR1 SGHAT, CDR2 FQNNGV. The CDR3 loop spans 17 amino acids. V lost 5 bases, J lost 4 bases, and 13 bases stayed unmatched. The CDR3 loop is CASSLRGGQGTPDTQYF. The CDR3 DNA reads TGTGCCAGCAGCCTTAGAGGGGGACAGGGAACCCCAGATACGCAGTATTTT.

This sequence joins TRBV7-2 and TRBJ2-5; TRBD2 agrees at 8 bases. There are 14 residues in the CDR3. J was trimmed by 5 bases and V by 3 bases; bases with no gene match: 5. The germline CDR1 and CDR2 sequences are SGHTA and FQGNSA. CDR3 coding DNA: TGTGCCAGCAGCTTCGGGGGGGCGCTGGAGACCCAGTACTTC. Residues: CASSFGGALETQYF.

This clone was picked up a small number of times. The CDR3 here is CASSVAPYKGYTF. CDR3 nucleotides: TGTGCCAGCAGCGTAGCCCCCTATAAGGGCTACACCTTC. The chain recombines TRBV9 with TRBJ1-2; D gene uncertain. The CDR3 covers 13 residues. The ends were cut back, 0 bases at V and 8 bases at J, with 11 bases in the middle. Germline lookup yields CDR1 SGDLS and CDR2 YYNGEE.

The chain carries TRBV3-1 (or the pseudogene TRBV3-2) and TRBJ2-3; D ambiguous. The V gene's germline CDR1 is LGHDT and CDR2 YNNKEL (reference sequence). The CDR3 totals 14 residues. V was clipped by 3 bases and J by 4 bases, with 11 bases between them. The CDR3 nucleotides are TGTGCCAGCAGCCACGTTCATCCGGCAGATACGCAGTATTTT. Protein sequence: CASSHVHPADTQYF.

The V and J genes are TRBV4-1 and TRBJ1-4, with D tentatively TRBD1 (5 bases). The length of the CDR3 is 17 residues. The V and J ends lost 4 bases and 12 bases respectively, with 27 bases between them. Germline CDR1 and CDR2: MGHRA and YSYEKL. The CDR3 is CASSPRRGGQGIVELFF. CDR3 nucleotide sequence: TGCGCCAGCAGCCCTCGGAGGGGCGGACAAGGTATTGTGGAACTGTTTTTT.

This clone has only one observation. V and J are TRBV27 and TRBJ1-2; TRBD1 might be the D (6 bases). The V gene lost 0 bases and the J gene lost 4 bases, with 12 bases spanning the gap. Germline assignment: CDR1 MNHEY and CDR2 SMNVEV (reference sequence). The CDR3 has 15 amino acids. The CDR3 is CASSLSGDRTYGYTF. CDR3 DNA sequence: TGTGCCAGCAGTTTATCAGGAGACAGGACCTATGGCTACACCTTC.

This chain connects TRBV2 to TRBJ2-7; D perhaps matches TRBD2 (7 bases). V lost 8 bases to trimming and J lost 6 bases, with 17 bases between them. From germline, CDR1 is SNHLY and CDR2 FYNNEI. CDR3 length: 13 amino acids. Here the CDR3 DNA reads TGTGCCAGCGCACGAGTGAGGGGGGGCGAGCAGTACTTC. This translates into CASARVRGGEQYF.

The chain links TRBV5-6 to TRBJ2-7; TRBD2 agrees at 14 bases. Germline-derived CDR1 and CDR2 are SGHDT and YYEEEE. The junction had 6 bases not matched to a gene; V was cut back by 4 bases and J by 9 bases. There are 14 residues in the CDR3. This CDR3 is CASSGGTSGGRQYV. The CDR3 DNA reads TGTGCCAGCAGCGGCGGGACTAGCGGGGGCCGGCAGTACGTC.

The chain couples TRBV5-1 to TRBJ1-6; 9 bases align to TRBD1. CDR1 and CDR2 (germline): SGHRS, YFSETQ. The CDR3 totals 17 residues. The trim removed 2 bases at V and 8 bases at J, leaving 11 bases unmatched. DNA of the CDR3: TGCGCCAGCAGCTTCGGTCCCGACAGGGGGGGTTATTCACCCCTCCACTTT. Protein sequence: CASSFGPDRGGYSPLHF.

This chain uses TRBV27 with TRBJ1-6, with a possible D match to TRBD1 (6 bases). The length of the CDR3 is 15 residues. Per germline, CDR1 MNHEY and CDR2 SMNVEV (reference sequence). V lost 5 bases, J lost 7 bases, and 15 bases lay in between. CDR3 protein: CASSPNRDNNSPLHF. The CDR3 nucleotides read TGTGCCAGCAGTCCAAACCGGGACAACAATTCACCCCTCCACTTT.

The CDR3 DNA reads as TGTGCCAGCAGTTTCGTGAGTGGTCTCTATGGCTACACCTTC. This gives the protein CASSFVSGLYGYTF. This chain connects TRBV28 to TRBJ1-2; no definite D call. The CDR3 covers 14 residues. CDR1 is MDHEN and CDR2 is SYDVKM in the germline V gene. V lost 3 bases, J lost 4 bases, and 12 bases lay in between.

The chain has TRBV12-3 or TRBV12-4 and TRBJ1-1, with 9 positions matching TRBD1. The CDR3 is made up of 13 amino acids. With V trimmed by 6 bases and J by 7 bases, 6 bases remained unmatched. For the CDR3, the DNA is TGTGCCAGCAGAGCGGGACAGGGATTTGAAGCTTTCTTT. Its protein is CASRAGQGFEAFF.